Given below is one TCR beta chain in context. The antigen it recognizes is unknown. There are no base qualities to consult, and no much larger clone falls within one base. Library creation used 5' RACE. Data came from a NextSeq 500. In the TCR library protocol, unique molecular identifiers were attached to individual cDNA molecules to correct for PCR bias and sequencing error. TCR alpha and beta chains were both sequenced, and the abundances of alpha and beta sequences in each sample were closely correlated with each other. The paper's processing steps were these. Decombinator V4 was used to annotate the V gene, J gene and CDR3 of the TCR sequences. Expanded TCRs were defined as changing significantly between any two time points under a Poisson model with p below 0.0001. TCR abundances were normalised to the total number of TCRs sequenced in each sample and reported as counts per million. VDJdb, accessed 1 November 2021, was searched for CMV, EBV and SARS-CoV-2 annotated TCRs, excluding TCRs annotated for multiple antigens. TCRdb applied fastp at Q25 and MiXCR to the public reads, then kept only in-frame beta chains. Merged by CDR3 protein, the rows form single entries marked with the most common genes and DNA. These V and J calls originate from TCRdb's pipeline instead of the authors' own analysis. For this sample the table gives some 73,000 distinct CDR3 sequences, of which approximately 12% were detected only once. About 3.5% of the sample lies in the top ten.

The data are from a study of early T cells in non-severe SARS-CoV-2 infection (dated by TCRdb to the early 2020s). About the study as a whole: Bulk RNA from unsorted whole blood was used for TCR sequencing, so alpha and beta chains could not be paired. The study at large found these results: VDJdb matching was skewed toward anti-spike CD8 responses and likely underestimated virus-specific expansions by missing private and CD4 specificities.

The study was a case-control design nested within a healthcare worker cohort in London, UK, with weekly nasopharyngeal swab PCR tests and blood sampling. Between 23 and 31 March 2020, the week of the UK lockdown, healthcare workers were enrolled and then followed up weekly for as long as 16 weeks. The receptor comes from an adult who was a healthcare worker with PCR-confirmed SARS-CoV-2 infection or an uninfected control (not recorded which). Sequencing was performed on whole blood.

The sequence in DNA is TGCGCCAGCAGCCCGGGACACAGGGAGGGTGAGCAGTTCTTC. It translates to CASSPGHREGEQFF. Here the chain combines TRBV5-1 and TRBJ2-1; the best D guess is TRBD2, with 7 bases matching. The germline V gene sets CDR1 to SGHRS and CDR2 to YFSETQ. V was cut back by 4 bases and J by 9 bases, leaving a gap of 17 bases between them. The CDR3 sequence holds 14 residues, the cysteine and phenylalanine included. Of all the DNA, just the CDR3 is kept, 42 bases in frame from base 1.